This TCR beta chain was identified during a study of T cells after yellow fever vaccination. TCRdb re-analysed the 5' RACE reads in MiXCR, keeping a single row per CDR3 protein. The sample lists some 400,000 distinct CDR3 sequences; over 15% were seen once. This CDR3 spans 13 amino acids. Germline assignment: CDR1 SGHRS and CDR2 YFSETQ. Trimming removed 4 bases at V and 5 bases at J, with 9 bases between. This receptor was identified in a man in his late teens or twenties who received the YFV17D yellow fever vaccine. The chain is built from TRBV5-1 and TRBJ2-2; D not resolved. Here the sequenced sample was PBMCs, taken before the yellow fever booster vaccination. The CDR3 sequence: CASSASGTGELFF. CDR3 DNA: TGCGCCAGCAGCGCTTCGGGTACCGGGGAGCTGTTTTTT.